One sample yielded the 15 T cell receptor beta chains listed below, sequenced in a study of blood T cell repertoires in COVID-19. Repertoires were generated with immunoSEQ multiplex PCR, while TCRdb's copy carries only in-frame clones and drops some. The table has tens of thousands of clones, 80% to 90% seen once. The specimen sequenced was peripheral blood. These receptors came from a woman over 75 with acute or convalescent COVID-19.

The chain recombines TRBV6-5 with TRBJ1-2, with D possibly matching TRBD1 (6 bases). The CDR3 has 14 amino acids. V was cut by 6 bases and J by 2 bases, with 13 bases left in between. CDR1 is MNHEY, CDR2 SVGAGI, per germline. The CDR3 region is CASSPRGANYGYTF. The CDR3 bases are TGTGCCAGCAGCCCCAGGGGCGCAAACTATGGCTACACCTTC.

V is TRBV6-4 and J is TRBJ1-1, with a possible D match to TRBD1 (6 bases). CDR3 length: 13 amino acids. CDR1 MRHNA and CDR2 SNTAGT come from the germline V gene. The V end lost 5 bases, the J end lost 1 base, and 8 bases lay between the germline ends. The CDR3 nucleotides read TGTGCCAGCAGTCGGACAGCGAACACTGAAGCTTTCTTT. Translating gives CASSRTANTEAFF.

The chain recombines TRBV5-1 with TRBJ2-7, with D maybe TRBD2 (7 bases). Germline CDR1 SGHRS, CDR2 YFSETQ. CDR3 length: 14 residues. V lost 3 bases, J lost 5 bases, and 15 bases lay in between. CDR3 protein: CASSYGGPENEQYF. Written as DNA, the CDR3 is TGCGCCAGCAGCTACGGGGGGCCCGAGAACGAGCAGTACTTC.

This rearrangement joins TRBV3-1 (or the pseudogene TRBV3-2) to TRBJ2-5, with D maybe TRBD1 (6 bases). This CDR3 comprises 14 residues. The V gene lost 1 base and the J gene lost 3 bases, with 9 bases spanning the gap. CDR1 is LGHDT and CDR2 is YNNKEL in the germline V gene (reference sequence). The CDR3 here is CASSQGTGKETQYF. The CDR3 bases are TGTGCCAGCAGCCAAGGCACAGGGAAAGAGACCCAGTACTTC.

The rearrangement joins TRBV6-5 to TRBJ1-2; D is perhaps TRBD1 (6 bases). The CDR3 has 14 amino acids. Trimming pared 2 bases from V and 2 bases from J, leaving 9 bases between. Germline assignment: CDR1 MNHEY and CDR2 SVGAGI. As DNA, the CDR3 is TGTGCCAGCAGTTACACGGACAGCAACTATGGCTACACCTTC. Amino acid sequence: CASSYTDSNYGYTF.

The genes are TRBV3-1 (or the pseudogene TRBV3-2) and TRBJ2-2; D unclear. V lost 0 bases to trimming and J lost 1 base, with 12 bases between them. The CDR3 extends over 17 amino acids. Germline lookup yields CDR1 LGHDT and CDR2 YNNKEL (reference sequence). DNA of the CDR3: TGTGCCAGCAGCCAAGAAGCGATTCGCTGGAACACCGGGGAGCTGTTTTTT. This translates into CASSQEAIRWNTGELFF.

The chain is built from TRBV2 and TRBJ2-2; D might be TRBD1 (5 bases). Trimming took 7 bases from V and 3 from J, leaving 18 bases between them. CDR3 length: 16 residues. The germline gives CDR1 SNHLY, CDR2 FYNNEI. The CDR3 protein is CASTRFGRVDTGELFF. The CDR3 DNA sequence: TGTGCCAGCACGAGGTTTGGCAGGGTCGACACCGGGGAGCTGTTTTTT.

This chain connects TRBV3-1 (or the pseudogene TRBV3-2) to TRBJ2-7, with 8 bases fitting TRBD2. With 5 bases clipped from V and 2 bases from J, the junction kept 5 bases outside the gene matches. This CDR3 spans 14 amino acids. CDR1 is LGHDT and CDR2 is YNNKEL in the germline V gene (reference sequence). The DNA for the CDR3 is TGTGCCAGCAGCTACGGACTAGCAGCCTACGAGCAGTACTTC. Translated: CASSYGLAAYEQYF.

This clone is a singleton in its sample. The CDR3 nucleotides read TGTGCCATCAGAGAACAGGGGTCAGCAGGAAACACCATATATTTT. Protein product: CAIREQGSAGNTIYF. This chain links TRBV10-3 with TRBJ1-3, with 7 bases matching TRBD1. The CDR3 totals 15 residues. V lost 6 bases, J lost 4 bases, and 9 bases stayed unmatched. CDR1 is ENHRY, CDR2 SYGVKD, per germline.

The rearrangement joins TRBV2 to TRBJ1-2; no reliable D call. CDR1 is SNHLY and CDR2 is FYNNEI in the germline V gene. The CDR3 totals 14 residues. V was pared by 4 bases and J by 0 bases, with 9 bases between. CDR3 amino acids: CASSGQVPNYGYTF. For the CDR3, the DNA is TGTGCCAGCAGTGGACAAGTTCCTAACTATGGCTACACCTTC.

This clone was observed a few times. This chain uses TRBV28 with TRBJ1-4, with D hard to call. Trimming left V 10 bases short and J 0 bases short, with 9 bases between. CDR1 is MDHEN and CDR2 is SYDVKM in the germline V gene. This CDR3 region has 13 residues. CDR3 coding DNA: TGTGCCACGAACACACCAACTAATGAAAAACTGTTTTTT. As protein: CATNTPTNEKLFF.

This clone was recorded once. This chain links TRBV19 with TRBJ2-1; 10 nucleotides line up with TRBD1. V lost 4 bases, J lost 7 bases, and 1 base stayed unmatched. Germline CDR1 is LNHDA and CDR2 is SQIVND (reference sequence). The CDR3 totals 13 residues. This CDR3 reads CASSTGQGNEQFF. In DNA, the CDR3 is TGTGCCAGTAGTACGGGACAGGGGAATGAGCAGTTCTTC.

This chain connects TRBV11-2 to TRBJ1-5; 8 bases agree with TRBD1. With 5 bases clipped from V and 2 bases from J, the junction kept 5 bases outside the gene matches. CDR3 length: 15 amino acids. The germline V gene has CDR1 SGHAT and CDR2 FQNNGV. The CDR3, as DNA: TGTGCCAGCAGCCCAACGACAGGGGGCAATCAGCCCCAGCATTTT. Translated: CASSPTTGGNQPQHF.

The rearrangement links TRBV6-5 to TRBJ2-7; D remains ambiguous. V lost 6 bases and J lost 2, with 14 bases in between. The CDR3 extends over 14 amino acids. The germline V gene has CDR1 MNHEY and CDR2 SVGAGI. CDR3 DNA: TGTGCCAGCAGCCTGACATCGCTCCCCTACGAGCAGTACTTC. This encodes CASSLTSLPYEQYF.

The chain has TRBV9 and TRBJ1-5, with D tentatively TRBD1 (6 bases). The CDR3 has 15 amino acids. V was trimmed by 4 bases and J by 2 bases, leaving 13 bases between them. CDR1 SGDLS and CDR2 YYNGEE come from the germline V gene. CDR3 DNA: TGTGCCAGCAGCCCACAGGGTTATGGCAATCAGCCCCAGCATTTT. Translating it yields CASSPQGYGNQPQHF.